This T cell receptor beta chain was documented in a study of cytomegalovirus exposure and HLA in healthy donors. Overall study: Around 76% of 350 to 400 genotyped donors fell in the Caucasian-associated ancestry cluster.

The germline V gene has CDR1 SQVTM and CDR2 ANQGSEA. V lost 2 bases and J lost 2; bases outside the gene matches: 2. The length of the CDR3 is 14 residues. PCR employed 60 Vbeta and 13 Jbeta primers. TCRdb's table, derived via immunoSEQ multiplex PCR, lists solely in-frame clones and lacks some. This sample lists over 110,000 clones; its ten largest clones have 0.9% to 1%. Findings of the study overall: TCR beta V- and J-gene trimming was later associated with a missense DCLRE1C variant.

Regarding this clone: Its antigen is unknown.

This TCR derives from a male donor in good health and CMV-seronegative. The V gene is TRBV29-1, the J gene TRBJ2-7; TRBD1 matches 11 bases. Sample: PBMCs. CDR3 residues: CSVELDRGPYEQYF. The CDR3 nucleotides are TGCAGCGTTGAATTGGACAGGGGGCCCTACGAGCAGTACTTC.